What follows are 2 T cell receptor beta chains derived from one specimen sequenced in a study of tumor-infiltrating lymphocytes in localized non-small cell lung cancer (dated by TCRdb to 2020 to 2022). The library was produced with the immunoSEQ multiplex PCR assay. As stored in TCRdb, this immuneACCESS dataset retains in-frame rearrangements with V and J assigned. A fraction of the clones does not appear; measured against another copy, unresolved V genes explain less than half of the discrepancy, and the remainder lacks a known reason. For this sample there are more than 3,500 clones; roughly 58% appear just once. The ten largest account for approximately 13% of the sample. Sequenced: uninvolved lung tissue not adjacent to the tumor. The receptors come from a human donor with non-small cell lung cancer.

J is TRBJ2-3 and V is TRBV7-2; 8 positions agree with TRBD2. J was trimmed by 0 bases and V by 4 bases; bases with no gene match: 9. CDR1 and CDR2 (germline): SGHTA, FQGNSA. There are 17 residues in the CDR3. The CDR3 protein is CASSSPGSGISTDTQYF. CDR3 nucleotides: TGTGCCAGCAGCTCACCTGGTAGCGGGATTAGCACAGATACGCAGTATTTT.

This clone came up a few times. The chain combines TRBV9 with TRBJ2-7; D unclear. CDR1 is SGDLS, CDR2 YYNGEE, per germline. Trimming stripped 3 bases from V and 6 bases from J, with 10 bases between. The CDR3 sequence is 12 residues long. The CDR3 loop is CASSDTRGEQYF. The CDR3 DNA reads as TGTGCCAGCAGCGATACTCGAGGCGAGCAGTACTTC.